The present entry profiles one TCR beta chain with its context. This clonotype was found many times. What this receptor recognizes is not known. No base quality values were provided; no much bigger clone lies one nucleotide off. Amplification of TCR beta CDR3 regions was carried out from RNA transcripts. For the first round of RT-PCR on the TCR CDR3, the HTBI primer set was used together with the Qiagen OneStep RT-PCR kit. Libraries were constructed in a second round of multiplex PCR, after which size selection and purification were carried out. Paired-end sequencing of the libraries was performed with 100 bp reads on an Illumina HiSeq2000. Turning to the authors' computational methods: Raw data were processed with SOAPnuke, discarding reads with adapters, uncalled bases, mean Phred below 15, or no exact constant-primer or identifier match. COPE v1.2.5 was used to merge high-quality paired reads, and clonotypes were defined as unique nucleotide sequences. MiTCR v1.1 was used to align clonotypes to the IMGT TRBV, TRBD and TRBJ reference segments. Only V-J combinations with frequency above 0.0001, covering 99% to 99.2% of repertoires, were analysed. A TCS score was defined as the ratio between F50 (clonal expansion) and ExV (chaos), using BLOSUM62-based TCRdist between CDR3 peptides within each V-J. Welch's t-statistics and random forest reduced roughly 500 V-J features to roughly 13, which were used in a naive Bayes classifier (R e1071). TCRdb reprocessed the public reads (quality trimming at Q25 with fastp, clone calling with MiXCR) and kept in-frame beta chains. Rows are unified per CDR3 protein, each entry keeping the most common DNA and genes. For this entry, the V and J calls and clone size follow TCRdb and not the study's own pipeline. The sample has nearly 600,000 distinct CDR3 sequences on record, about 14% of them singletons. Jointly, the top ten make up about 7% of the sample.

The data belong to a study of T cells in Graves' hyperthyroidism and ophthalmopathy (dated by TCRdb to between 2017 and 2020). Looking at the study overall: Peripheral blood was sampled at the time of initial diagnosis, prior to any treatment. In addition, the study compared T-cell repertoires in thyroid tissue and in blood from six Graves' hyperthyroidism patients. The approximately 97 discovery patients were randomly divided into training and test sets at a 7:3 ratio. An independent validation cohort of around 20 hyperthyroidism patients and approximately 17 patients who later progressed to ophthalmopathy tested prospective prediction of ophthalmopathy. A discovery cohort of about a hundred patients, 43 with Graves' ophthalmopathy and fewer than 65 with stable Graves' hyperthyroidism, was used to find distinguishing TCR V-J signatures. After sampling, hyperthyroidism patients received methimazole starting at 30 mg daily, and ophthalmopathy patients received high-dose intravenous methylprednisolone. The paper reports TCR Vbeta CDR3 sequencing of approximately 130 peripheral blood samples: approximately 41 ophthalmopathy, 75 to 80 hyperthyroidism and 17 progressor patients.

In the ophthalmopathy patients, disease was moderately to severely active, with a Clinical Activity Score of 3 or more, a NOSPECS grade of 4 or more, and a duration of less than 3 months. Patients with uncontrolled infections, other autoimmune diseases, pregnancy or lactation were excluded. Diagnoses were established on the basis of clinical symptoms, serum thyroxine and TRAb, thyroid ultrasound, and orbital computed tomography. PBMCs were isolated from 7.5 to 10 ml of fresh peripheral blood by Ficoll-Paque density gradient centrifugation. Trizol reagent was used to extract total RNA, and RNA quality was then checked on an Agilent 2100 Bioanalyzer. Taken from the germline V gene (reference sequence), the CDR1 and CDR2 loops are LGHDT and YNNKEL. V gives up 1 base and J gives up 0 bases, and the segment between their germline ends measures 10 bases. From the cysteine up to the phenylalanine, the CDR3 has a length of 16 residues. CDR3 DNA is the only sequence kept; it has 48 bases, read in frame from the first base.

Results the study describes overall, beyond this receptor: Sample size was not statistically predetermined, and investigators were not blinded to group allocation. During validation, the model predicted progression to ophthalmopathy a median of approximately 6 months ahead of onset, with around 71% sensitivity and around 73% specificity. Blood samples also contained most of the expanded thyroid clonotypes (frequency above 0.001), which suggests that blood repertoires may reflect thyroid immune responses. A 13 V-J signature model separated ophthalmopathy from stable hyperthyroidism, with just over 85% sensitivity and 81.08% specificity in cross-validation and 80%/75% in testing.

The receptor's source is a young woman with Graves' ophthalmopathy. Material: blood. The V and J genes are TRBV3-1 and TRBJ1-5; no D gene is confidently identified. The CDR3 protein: CASSQGGGLSNQPQHF. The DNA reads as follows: TGTGCCAGCAGCCAAGGCGGCGGCCTTAGCAATCAGCCCCAGCATTTT. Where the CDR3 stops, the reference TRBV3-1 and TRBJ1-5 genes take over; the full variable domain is DTAVSQTPKYLVTQMGNDKSIKCEQNLGHDTMYWYKQDSKKFLKIMFSYNNKELIINETVPNRFSPKSPDKAHLNLHINSLELGDSAVYFCASSQGGGLSNQPQHFGDGTRLSIL.